Presented here are 13 T cell receptor beta chains from one specimen sequenced in a study of OX40 agonist ivuxolimab in advanced cancers. Produced via immunoSEQ multiplex PCR; TCRdb's table is partial and in-frame only. Seen here are around 73,000 clones, about 90% observed once, and the top ten hold 0.4% to 0.55%. The input for sequencing was CD4+ or CD8+ T cells sorted from blood, taken in a trial of the OX40 agonist ivuxolimab. These receptors were collected from an adult with an advanced solid tumor such as melanoma, head and neck, liver or kidney cancer.

The rearrangement uses TRBV7-2 and TRBJ1-1; D may be TRBD1 (5 bases). Germline V gene sequence: CDR1 SGHTA, CDR2 FQGNSA. V was clipped by 5 bases and J by 1 base, with 14 bases between them. The CDR3 is 15 residues long. The CDR3 protein is CASSIKTGGNTEAFF. CDR3 DNA sequence: TGTGCCAGCAGCATCAAAACGGGGGGGAACACTGAAGCTTTCTTT.

This sequence joins TRBV11-2 and TRBJ2-7; TRBD1 agrees at 9 bases. The CDR3 spans 17 residues. V shed 3 bases and J 3 bases; nucleotides not matched to a gene: 12. Germline V gives CDR1 SGHAT, CDR2 FQNNGV. The CDR3 spells CASSFAPGTGISYEQYF. The CDR3 bases are TGTGCCAGCAGCTTTGCCCCCGGGACAGGGATCAGCTACGAGCAGTACTTC.

The rearrangement links TRBV29-1 to TRBJ1-3; D is unresolved. The CDR3 has 15 residues. V was cut by 4 bases and J by 2 bases, with 15 bases left in between. From germline, CDR1 is SQVTM and CDR2 ANQGSEA. Here the CDR3 DNA reads TGCAGCGTTGGCCCTACCGGAACAGCTGGAAACACCATATATTTT. As protein: CSVGPTGTAGNTIYF. The entire variable domain, with the rest obtained from reference TRBV29-1 and TRBJ1-3, is as follows: SAVISQKPSRDICQRGTSLTIQCQVDSQVTMMFWYRQQPGQSLTLIATANQGSEATYESGFVIDKFPISRPNLTFSTLTVSNMSPEDSSIYLCSVGPTGTAGNTIYFGEGSWLTVV.

V usage is TRBV15 and J usage is TRBJ1-5, with D unclear. This CDR3 spans 15 amino acids. Germline V gene data show CDR1 as LNHNV and CDR2 as YYDKDF (reference sequence). V shed 1 base and J shed 7 bases, with 14 bases lying between them. The CDR3 nucleotides read TGTGCCACCAGCAGAGGGGCAGGTCTGGGGCAGCCCCAGCATTTT. This codes for CATSRGAGLGQPQHF. Full variable domain (rest looked up from reference TRBV15 and TRBJ1-5): DAMVIQNPRYQVTQFGKPVTLSCSQTLNHNVMYWYQQKSSQAPKLLFHYYDKDFNNEADTPDNFQSRRPNTSFCFLDIRSPGLGDTAMYLCATSRGAGLGQPQHFGDGTRLSIL.

The chain has TRBV6-1 and TRBJ2-1; 8 bases are a match to TRBD2. This CDR3 region has 18 residues. Germline loops: CDR1 MNHNS, CDR2 SASEGT. J gave up 2 bases and V 2 bases, and 11 bases lay outside the gene matches. The CDR3, as DNA: TGTGCCAGCAGTGAAACCCTACCGGGACTAGGAACCTACAATGAGCAGTTCTTC. As protein: CASSETLPGLGTYNEQFF.

The chain carries TRBV30 and TRBJ2-3; no clear D gene. Trimming cost V 2 bases and J 1 base, with 7 bases left between them. Germline CDR1 and CDR2: GTSNPN and SVGIG (reference sequence). The CDR3 covers 13 residues. This chain's CDR3 is CAWSSQGTDTQYF. CDR3 sequence (DNA): TGTGCCTGGAGTTCTCAGGGCACAGATACGCAGTATTTT.

The chain joins TRBV6-1 to TRBJ1-3; D is possibly TRBD1 (6 bases). CDR1 is MNHNS and CDR2 is SASEGT in the germline V gene. V dropped 2 bases and J dropped 8 bases, with 13 bases sitting between them. The CDR3 runs to 14 residues. The CDR3 nucleotides read TGTGCCAGCAGTGAACAGGGGCCCGACGACACCATATATTTT. Encoded protein: CASSEQGPDDTIYF.

This rearrangement joins TRBV5-6 to TRBJ1-2; TRBD1 agrees at 10 bases. The CDR3 consists of 14 residues. V lost 2 bases to trimming and J lost 6 bases; unmatched junction nucleotides: 4. Germline values: CDR1 SGHDT, CDR2 YYEEEE. The chain's CDR3 is CASSFGDRGHGYTF. The CDR3 DNA sequence: TGTGCCAGCAGCTTTGGTGACAGGGGGCATGGCTACACCTTC.

This clone has only one observation. This CDR3 reads CASSILAGLSTGELFF. As DNA, the CDR3 is TGTGCCAGTAGTATACTAGCAGGGTTGAGCACCGGGGAGCTGTTTTTT. This chain joins TRBV19 and TRBJ2-2; TRBD1 or TRBD2 may be the D gene (5 bases each). Germline values: CDR1 LNHDA, CDR2 SQIVND (reference sequence). CDR3 size: 16 residues. Deletions cut 2 bases from V and 4 bases from J, with 14 bases between.

V gene TRBV10-3 combines with J gene TRBJ1-1; D not certain. Per germline, CDR1 ENHRY and CDR2 SYGVKD. This CDR3 region has 15 residues. V lost 4 bases, J lost 0 bases, and 12 bases lay in between. CDR3 protein: CAISGFGPMNTEAFF. The CDR3 DNA follows: TGTGCCATCAGTGGCTTCGGACCCATGAACACTGAAGCTTTCTTT.

The chain carries TRBV6-6 and TRBJ2-4; 7 bases match TRBD2. Germline V CDR1 and CDR2: MNHNY, SVGAGI (reference sequence). V was pared by 6 bases and J by 3 bases, with 5 bases of the junction left unmatched. The CDR3 has 14 amino acids. This CDR3 reads CASRSTSVKNIQYF. CDR3 bases: TGTGCCAGCAGGAGTACTAGCGTCAAAAACATTCAGTACTTC.

The gene calls are TRBV18 and TRBJ2-3; maybe TRBD1 (6 bases). V gave up 0 bases and J gave up 0 bases, with 19 bases separating them. The CDR3 has 19 amino acids. The germline V gene has CDR1 KGHSH and CDR2 LQKENI. The CDR3 region is CASSPPSGAWRTSTDTQYF. For the CDR3, the DNA is TGTGCCAGCTCACCACCGTCAGGGGCTTGGAGGACTAGCACAGATACGCAGTATTTT.

The chain couples TRBV6-4 to TRBJ2-1; 9 nucleotides align to TRBD2. This CDR3 comprises 14 residues. V gave up 6 bases and J gave up 9 bases; unmatched junction bases: 9. The V gene's germline CDR1 is MRHNA and CDR2 SNTAGT. In nucleotides, the CDR3 is TGTGCCAGCAGCAGTGGCGGGAGGGTCGGTGAGCAGTTCTTC. Its translation: CASSSGGRVGEQFF.